A selection of T cell receptor beta chains follows, all from one sample in a study of OX40 agonist ivuxolimab in advanced cancers. Here immunoSEQ multiplex PCR was the method, and the copy in TCRdb shows in-frame clones only, minus some. The repertoire consists of 20,000 to 25,000 clones, with approximately 85% occurring once and the leading ten covering roughly 17%. Source: CD4+ or CD8+ T cells sorted from blood, taken in a trial of the OX40 agonist ivuxolimab. All receptors derive from an adult with an advanced solid tumor such as melanoma, head and neck, liver or kidney cancer. The CDR3 runs from the conserved cysteine through the conserved F or W. Fields, in order: clone size, V gene, J gene, D gene, CDR3 protein, CDR3 DNA. D genes are given only for firm matches. The size of a clone is reported for some rows only, either as once, few or many, or as a class for expanded clones.

>.|TRBV30|TRBJ2-7|.
CAWRGSSYEQYF
TGTGCCTGGAGAGGGAGCTCCTACGAGCAGTACTTC
>.|TRBV25-1|TRBJ2-1|.
CASSVLGGFYNEQFF
TGTGCCAGCAGTGTCCTCGGGGGATTCTACAATGAGCAGTTCTTC
>.|TRBV5-1|TRBJ2-6|.
CASSGGTAYSGANVLTF
TGCGCCAGCAGCGGAGGGACGGCCTACTCTGGGGCCAACGTCCTGACTTTC
>.|TRBV7-2|TRBJ2-5|TRBD1
CASSFQQGEGETQYF
TGTGCCAGCAGCTTTCAACAGGGGGAAGGGGAGACCCAGTACTTC
>.|TRBV7-3|TRBJ2-5|TRBD1
CASSALSGDSKETQYF
TGTGCCAGCAGCGCCTTATCCGGGGACAGTAAAGAGACCCAGTACTTC
>.|TRBV6-5|TRBJ2-2|TRBD2
CASSRTSGSGELFF
TGTGCCAGCAGTAGGACTAGCGGGAGCGGGGAGCTGTTTTTT
>.|TRBV9|TRBJ2-7|TRBD1
CASSVAVGQSYEQYF
TGTGCCAGCAGCGTAGCTGTGGGACAGAGTTACGAGCAGTACTTC
>.|TRBV5-5|TRBJ2-2|.
CASSERQGGTGELFF
TGTGCCAGCAGCGAGCGGCAGGGCGGCACCGGGGAGCTGTTTTTT
>once|TRBV5-5|TRBJ1-1|.
CASSLGVEAFF
TGTGCCAGCAGCTTGGGGGTTGAAGCTTTCTTT
>.|TRBV12-5|TRBJ2-1|.
CASGLGQSSYNEQFF
TGTGCTAGTGGTTTAGGGCAGAGCTCCTACAATGAGCAGTTCTTC